A selection of T cell receptor beta chains follows, all from one sample in a study of cytomegalovirus exposure and HLA in healthy donors. Data came from immunoSEQ multiplex PCR; TCRdb stores just in-frame clones and leaves some out. This table holds some 78,000 clones, about four fifths found once. Sequencing was performed on PBMCs. Source of these receptors: a man aged 45-65 years in good health and CMV-seropositive. CDR3s include the opening cysteine and the closing phenylalanine or tryptophan. The D gene is left open where the match is weak. Clone size appears in some rows only: once, few, many, or a class for an expanded clone.

length	D	size	J	V	CDR3	DNA
14	TRBD1	NA	TRBJ1-2	TRBV4-2	CASSQVTGNYGYTF	TGTGCCAGCAGCCAGGTGACAGGGAACTATGGCTACACCTTC
16	NA	NA	TRBJ2-7	TRBV5-1	CASSHDRTVISYEQYF	TGCGCCAGCAGCCACGACAGGACCGTCATTTCCTACGAGCAGTACTTC
15	NA	NA	TRBJ2-3	TRBV19	CASSIGGNGADTQYF	TGTGCCAGTAGTATAGGCGGGAACGGCGCAGATACGCAGTATTTT
17	TRBD2	few	TRBJ2-7	TRBV7-9	CSSSFVSLAGEFDEQYF	TGTTCCAGCAGCTTTGTCAGTCTAGCGGGAGAATTCGACGAGCAGTACTTC
14	NA	NA	TRBJ1-2	TRBV7-2	CASSLSTDLGGYTF	TGTGCCAGCAGCTTATCGACAGACCTCGGCGGCTACACCTTC
19	NA	NA	TRBJ2-5	TRBV7-8	CASSLSREGSLKIGETQYF	TGTGCCAGCAGCTTATCTCGAGAGGGTAGCCTAAAGATTGGGGAGACCCAGTACTTC
15	NA	NA	TRBJ1-3	TRBV13	CASSSSGIPGNTIYF	TGTGCCAGCAGCTCGTCAGGGATCCCTGGAAACACCATATATTTT
15	NA	few	TRBJ2-7	TRBV5-1	CASSFPTRSSYEQYF	TGCGCCAGCAGCTTTCCGACGAGGAGCTCCTACGAGCAGTACTTC
18	TRBD2	NA	TRBJ2-1	TRBV7-9	CASSNRTPTSGKGRPQFF	TGTGCCAGCAGCAACCGGACCCCAACTAGCGGGAAGGGAAGACCGCAGTTCTTC
14	NA	few	TRBJ2-4	TRBV6-1	CASSEMSGANSQYF	TGTGCCAGCAGTGAAATGTCAGGGGCAAACAGTCAGTACTTC
14	NA	NA	TRBJ1-2	TRBV9	CASSAQGGFYGYTF	TGTGCCAGCAGCGCCCAAGGCGGGTTCTATGGCTACACCTTC
15	NA	NA	TRBJ2-1	TRBV5-1	CASKYRAGSYNEQFF	TGCGCCAGCAAATACAGAGCGGGTTCCTACAATGAGCAGTTCTTC
16	NA	NA	TRBJ2-3	TRBV18	CASSPLGGGPGDTQYF	TGTGCCAGCTCACCTCTAGGGGGAGGGCCTGGAGATACGCAGTATTTT
16	NA	NA	TRBJ1-5	TRBV19	CASSPGGAGVGQPQHF	TGTGCCAGTAGCCCGGGGGGGGCAGGGGTTGGCCAGCCCCAGCATTTT
16	TRBD2	NA	TRBJ2-3	TRBV30	CAWSPRLAGGPHTQYF	TGTGCCTGGAGTCCGCGACTAGCGGGAGGGCCTCACACGCAGTATTTT
14	TRBD1	NA	TRBJ1-5	TRBV5-6	CASSLSGGDQPQHF	TGTGCCAGCAGCTTATCAGGGGGCGATCAGCCCCAGCATTTT
15	NA	NA	TRBJ2-2	TRBV5-4	CASSVRDSHTGELFF	TGTGCCAGCAGCGTCCGGGACTCACACACCGGGGAGCTGTTTTTT
13	NA	NA	TRBJ1-1	TRBV2	CASSYRVDTEAFF	TGTGCCAGCAGTTACAGGGTTGACACTGAAGCTTTCTTT
17	TRBD2	NA	TRBJ2-3	TRBV10-3	CAISEETSGSVADTQYF	TGTGCCATCAGTGAAGAGACTAGCGGGAGTGTCGCAGATACGCAGTATTTT
13	NA	NA	TRBJ1-4	TRBV6-1	CASSREGNEKLFF	TGTGCCAGCAGCAGAGAGGGAAATGAAAAACTGTTTTTT
14	TRBD1	NA	TRBJ2-1	TRBV11-2	CASSLGQASHEQFF	TGTGCCAGCAGCCTTGGACAGGCCAGCCATGAGCAGTTCTTC
14	NA	NA	TRBJ1-1	TRBV7-9	CASSLVASNTEAFF	TGTGCCAGCAGCTTAGTAGCCAGCAACACTGAAGCTTTCTTT
16	TRBD2	NA	TRBJ2-5	TRBV4-1	CASSPTSGRAQETQYF	TGCGCCAGCAGCCCGACTAGCGGGAGGGCTCAAGAGACCCAGTACTTC
15	TRBD2	NA	TRBJ2-3	TRBV5-1	CASSPGLATTDTQYF	TGCGCCAGCAGCCCGGGACTAGCGACCACAGATACGCAGTATTTT
14	TRBD1	NA	TRBJ1-1	TRBV5-1	CASSSGQGATEAFF	TGCGCCAGCAGCTCCGGACAGGGGGCCACTGAAGCTTTCTTT
16	TRBD1	NA	TRBJ2-7	TRBV10-2	CASRRTGAIHGYEQYF	TGCGCCAGCAGAAGGACAGGGGCCATCCATGGGTACGAGCAGTACTTC
15	TRBD2	NA	TRBJ2-7	TRBV7-3	CASSLASGGSYEQYF	TGTGCCAGCAGCTTAGCTAGCGGGGGGTCATACGAGCAGTACTTC
14	TRBD2	NA	TRBJ2-7	TRBV9	CASSVGSGDYEQYF	TGTGCCAGCAGCGTAGGTAGCGGGGACTACGAGCAGTACTTC
16	NA	NA	TRBJ1-4	TRBV14	CASSQGEWGANEKLFF	TGTGCCAGCAGCCAAGGGGAATGGGGCGCTAATGAAAAACTGTTTTTT